This entry is about one T cell receptor beta chain. One end of the junction does not line up with germline, which may come from a read error. Germline values: CDR1 SEHNR, CDR2 FQNEAQ (reference sequence). CDR3 length equals 17 residues. The data stem from a study of blood T cell repertoires in COVID-19. Some clones are missing from TCRdb's copy, which holds only in-frame ones; the method was immunoSEQ multiplex PCR. The table records 250,000 to 350,000 clones, just under 90% of them present only once. The chain joins TRBV7-9 to TRBJ2-5; D might be TRBD2 (6 bases). The receptor was derived from a woman in her 50s who had been exposed to COVID-19. Sequencing was performed on PBMCs or T cells enriched from blood (not recorded which). The CDR3 loop reads CASSLAGGGTQQETQYF. As DNA, the CDR3 is TGTGCCAGCAGCCTAGCCGGCGGCGGGACCCAGCAGGAGACCCAGTACTTC.